The 28 T cell receptor beta chains given below trace back to one sample, sequenced in a study of control samples from healthy donors and cancer patients. TCRdb's table, derived via immunoSEQ multiplex PCR, lists solely in-frame clones and lacks some. Of about 95,000 clones listed, roughly 90% are singletons. Input material: blood. Receptor source: a woman in her 70s in good health.

The V call is TRBV2, the J call TRBJ2-3; TRBD1 agrees at 8 bases. The V and J ends lost 7 bases and 1 base, in that order; junction bases with no gene match: 13. Germline-derived CDR1 and CDR2 are SNHLY and FYNNEI. This CDR3 contains 17 residues. DNA of the CDR3: TGTGCCAGCACCCCCGGGGTCCTGGGACAGGGCACAGATACGCAGTATTTT. This codes for CASTPGVLGQGTDTQYF.

This clone was detected only a few times. The gene calls are TRBV19 and TRBJ1-1; the D is unclear. Germline V gene lookup returns CDR1 LNHDA and CDR2 SQIVND (reference sequence). Trimming stripped 6 bases from V and 2 bases from J, with 10 bases between. CDR3 length equals 13 residues. The CDR3 reads CASRSLLNTEAFF. The CDR3 nucleotides read TGTGCCAGTAGATCCTTGCTTAACACTGAAGCTTTCTTT.

This clone was recorded a few times. This rearrangement joins TRBV19 to TRBJ2-7; D remains unclear. The CDR3 has 13 residues. V gave up 1 base and J gave up 6 bases, with 10 bases separating them. The germline V gene encodes CDR1 LNHDA and CDR2 SQIVND (reference sequence). The CDR3 spells CASSIGAEGEQYF. CDR3 DNA sequence: TGTGCCAGTAGTATAGGGGCTGAAGGCGAGCAGTACTTC. The variable domain in full, completed from reference TRBV19 and TRBJ2-7, reads DGGITQSPKYLFRKEGQNVTLSCEQNLNHDAMYWYRQDPGQGLRLIYYSQIVNDFQKGDIAEGYSVSREKKESFPLTVTSAQKNPTAFYLCASSIGAEGEQYFGPGTRLTVT.

In its sample, this clone was seen many times. The V and J genes are TRBV6-2 or TRBV6-3 and TRBJ2-5, with TRBD1 matching 9 bases. This CDR3 has 18 residues. V dropped 2 bases and J dropped 5; count of bases not matched to a gene: 15. The germline V gene has CDR1 MNHEY and CDR2 SVGEGT. The CDR3 sequence is CASSYPLGQGRSSETQYF. The CDR3, as DNA: TGTGCCAGCAGTTACCCACTAGGACAGGGGAGGTCGTCGGAGACCCAGTACTTC.

The chain has TRBV2 and TRBJ1-2; D is ambiguous. Trimming took off 5 bases at V and 0 bases at J, with 10 bases between the two ends. Germline CDR1 SNHLY, CDR2 FYNNEI. The CDR3 covers 14 residues. The DNA of the CDR3 is TGTGCCAGCAGTAAGGACCGCACTAACTATGGCTACACCTTC. Translation: CASSKDRTNYGYTF. The full variable domain, rest sourced from reference TRBV2 and TRBJ1-2, is EPEVTQTPSHQVTQMGQEVILRCVPISNHLYFYWYRQILGQKVEFLVSFYNNEISEKSEIFDDQFSVERPDGSNFTLKIRSTKLEDSAMYFCASSKDRTNYGYTFGSGTRLTVV.

This clone was observed many times. This chain uses TRBV4-3 with TRBJ1-1, with TRBD1 identical over 8 bases. V trimming: 3 bases; J trimming: 8 bases; junction bases outside the gene matches: 5. The CDR3 covers 13 residues. The germline CDR1 and CDR2 sequences are LGHNA and YSLEER. The CDR3 region has the DNA TGCGCCAGCAGCCAGCGGACAGGGCGCGAAGCTTTCTTT. This encodes CASSQRTGREAFF.

V gene TRBV24-1 combines with J gene TRBJ2-2; the D call may be TRBD1 or TRBD2 (6 bases each). V was shortened by 5 bases and J by 0 bases, with 15 bases between the two germline ends. The CDR3 contains 17 residues. Germline values: CDR1 KGHDR, CDR2 SFDVKD. The DNA for the CDR3 is TGTGCCACCAGTGGGGGTAGGGGGGAACCGAACACCGGGGAGCTGTTTTTT. It specifies CATSGGRGEPNTGELFF.

This chain joins TRBV5-4 and TRBJ1-2; the match to TRBD1 covers 11 bases. Trimming removed 0 bases from V and 0 bases from J; junction bases left unmatched: 4. The germline CDR1 and CDR2 sequences are SGHNT and YYREEE (reference sequence). This CDR3 contains 17 residues. The DNA of the CDR3 is TGTGCCAGCAGCTTGGGGGACAGGGGGGGCCCTAACTATGGCTACACCTTC. Translating gives CASSLGDRGGPNYGYTF.

CDR3 amino acids: CAWSVRGAGQPQHF. The CDR3 region has the DNA TGTGCCTGGAGTGTACGGGGGGCTGGTCAGCCCCAGCATTTT. The chain links TRBV30 to TRBJ1-5, with D perhaps matching TRBD1 (6 bases). The CDR3 totals 14 residues. Trimming shortened V by 0 bases and J by 6 bases, and 12 bases separated the two germline ends. Per germline, CDR1 GTSNPN and CDR2 SVGIG (reference sequence). The full variable domain, with the rest looked up from reference TRBV30 and TRBJ1-5, is SQTIHQWPATLVQPVGSPLSLECTVEGTSNPNLYWYRQAAGRGLQLLFYSVGIGQISSEVPQNLSASRPQDRQFILSSKKLLLSDSGFYLCAWSVRGAGQPQHFGDGTRLSIL.

V is TRBV5-1 and J is TRBJ2-1; 7 bases line up with TRBD2. J gave up 14 bases and V 4 bases, and 12 bases lay outside the gene matches. CDR3 length: 13 amino acids. Germline V gene data show CDR1 as SGHRS and CDR2 as YFSETQ. The CDR3 DNA is TGCGCCAGCAGCCCCGGGACTACCAATGGAGAGTTCTTC. This gives the protein CASSPGTTNGEFF.

This chain connects TRBV5-1 to TRBJ1-2; no definite D call. The V gene's germline CDR1 is SGHRS and CDR2 YFSETQ. V lost 1 base and J 6 bases, leaving 10 bases between the germline ends. CDR3 length: 13 amino acids. The CDR3 sequence: CASSLYETHGYTF. As DNA, the CDR3 is TGCGCCAGCAGCTTGTATGAGACTCATGGCTACACCTTC.

V is TRBV4-1 and J is TRBJ1-3; the D is unclear. Germline assignment: CDR1 MGHRA and CDR2 YSYEKL. With 0 bases removed from V and 3 bases from J, the gap between germline ends came to 15 bases. CDR3 length: 17 residues. The DNA of the CDR3 is TGCGCCAGCAGCCAAGATAGGGCAAGAGGGCTTGGAAACACCATATATTTT. Protein product: CASSQDRARGLGNTIYF.

V and J are TRBV2 and TRBJ1-1; D is perhaps TRBD1 (5 bases). Trimming took 3 bases from V and 5 from J, leaving 10 bases between them. The length of the CDR3 is 13 residues. Germline V gene data show CDR1 as SNHLY and CDR2 as FYNNEI. The CDR3 reads CASSERGGTEAFF. CDR3 DNA sequence: TGTGCCAGCAGTGAGCGGGGGGGGACTGAAGCTTTCTTT.

V is TRBV3-1 (or the pseudogene TRBV3-2) and J is TRBJ2-3; D possibly corresponds to TRBD2 (6 bases). This CDR3 comprises 15 residues. CDR1 is LGHDT and CDR2 is YNNKEL in the germline V gene (reference sequence). V dropped 4 bases and J dropped 1 base, with 12 bases sitting between them. CDR3 residues: CASSRRTTGTDTQYF. DNA for the CDR3: TGTGCCAGCAGCCGCCGGACTACGGGCACAGATACGCAGTATTTT.

This chain uses TRBV19 with TRBJ2-3, with 7 bases that match TRBD1. The junction had 11 bases not matched to a gene; V was cut back by 8 bases and J by 9 bases. There are 13 residues in the CDR3. Germline loops: CDR1 LNHDA, CDR2 SQIVND (reference sequence). The CDR3 DNA reads as TGTGCCAGTGGGACAGAGCGTCTCGGAACGCAGTATTTT. Its translation is CASGTERLGTQYF.

The chain joins TRBV4-3 to TRBJ1-5; the D is unclear. The germline V gene encodes CDR1 LGHNA and CDR2 YSLEER. CDR3 length equals 14 residues. V lost 0 bases, J lost 5 bases, and 8 bases lay in between. This chain's CDR3 is CASSQEVLDQPQHF. The CDR3 nucleotides read TGCGCCAGCAGCCAAGAAGTCTTAGATCAGCCCCAGCATTTT.

The chain recombines TRBV5-1 with TRBJ2-7; 8 bases are a match to TRBD2. The CDR3 totals 15 residues. Losses at the gene ends were 0 bases for V and 5 bases for J; bases not matched to a gene: 7. The germline V gene encodes CDR1 SGHRS and CDR2 YFSETQ. DNA of the CDR3: TGCGCCAGCAGCTTGGGTAGCGGGAAAGTAAACGAGCAGTACTTC. Its protein is CASSLGSGKVNEQYF.

This clone has more than one count but fewer than ten. This chain uses TRBV5-4 with TRBJ1-2; 7 bases line up with TRBD1. The CDR3 is made up of 15 amino acids. Germline V CDR1 and CDR2: SGHNT, YYREEE (reference sequence). Trimming at V came to 0 bases and at J to 6 bases, leaving 8 bases not matched to a gene. The CDR3 coding sequence is TGTGCCAGCAGCTTGGAAAGGGGGCGCGGCAATGGCTACACCTTC. Amino acid sequence: CASSLERGRGNGYTF.

V and J are TRBV25-1 and TRBJ2-1; perhaps TRBD2 as D (6 bases). Germline loops: CDR1 MGHDK, CDR2 SYGVNS. V gave up 5 bases and J gave up 8 bases, with 10 bases separating them. CDR3 length equals 12 residues. CDR3 in DNA: TGTGCCAGCAGTCTATGGGGGGATGAGCAGTTCTTC. It encodes CASSLWGDEQFF.

The chain carries TRBV6-1 and TRBJ2-6; no clear D gene. Trimming took off 1 base at V and 0 bases at J, with 1 base between the two ends. Per the germline V gene, CDR1 is MNHNS and CDR2 is SASEGT. This CDR3 has 14 amino acids. The CDR3 nucleotides read TGTGCCAGCAGTGAAGGCTCTGGGGCCAACGTCCTGACTTTC. It is translated as CASSEGSGANVLTF.

The gene calls are TRBV6-4 and TRBJ2-1; D tentatively reads TRBD1 or TRBD2 (6 bases each). Trimming removed 5 bases at V and 6 bases at J, with 11 bases between. There are 13 residues in the CDR3. Per the germline V gene, CDR1 is MRHNA and CDR2 is SNTAGT. CDR3 bases: TGTGCCAGCAGTTTGGAGGGGGGCAATGAGCAGTTCTTC. Protein product: CASSLEGGNEQFF.

V is TRBV3-1 (or the pseudogene TRBV3-2) and J is TRBJ2-5; D gene ambiguous. In germline, CDR1 is LGHDT, CDR2 YNNKEL (reference sequence). The V end lost 0 bases, the J end lost 5 bases, and 4 bases lay between the germline ends. CDR3 length: 12 residues. The CDR3 sequence: CASSQDFETQYF. For the CDR3, the DNA is TGTGCCAGCAGCCAAGATTTCGAGACCCAGTACTTC.

The chain uses TRBV5-1 and TRBJ1-1; 9 nucleotides match TRBD1. This CDR3 has 13 amino acids. Germline CDR1 reads SGHRS; CDR2 reads YFSETQ. Trimming took 4 bases from V and 3 from J; bases not matched to a gene: 1. The CDR3 here is CASSGDRDTEAFF. CDR3 sequence (DNA): TGCGCCAGCAGCGGGGACAGGGACACTGAAGCTTTCTTT.

This chain connects TRBV12-3 or TRBV12-4 to TRBJ1-5; D might be TRBD1 (5 bases). CDR3 length equals 13 residues. Trimming stripped 6 bases from V and 6 bases from J, with 12 bases between. The CDR3 nucleotides are TGTGCCAGCAGACGCGGGGACGGTCAGCCCCAGCATTTT. Its translation is CASRRGDGQPQHF.

The rearrangement links TRBV30 to TRBJ2-7, with D perhaps TRBD2 (5 bases). This CDR3 spans 14 amino acids. Germline lookup yields CDR1 GTSNPN and CDR2 SVGIG (reference sequence). V lost 3 bases and J 3 bases, leaving 15 bases between the germline ends. The CDR3 protein is CAWSPNLAGYEQYF. CDR3 DNA: TGTGCCTGGAGCCCGAACCTGGCGGGCTACGAGCAGTACTTC.

The chain uses TRBV5-1 and TRBJ1-2; D is ambiguous. This CDR3 is built from 13 residues. Germline lookup yields CDR1 SGHRS and CDR2 YFSETQ. V was trimmed by 0 bases and J by 3 bases, leaving 6 bases between them. CDR3 sequence (DNA): TGCGCCAGCAGCTTGGGTGAACACTATGGCTACACCTTC. This encodes CASSLGEHYGYTF.

The table lists this clone with a few counts. The chain carries TRBV11-2 and TRBJ2-7, with D possibly being TRBD2 (5 bases). Trimming took 3 bases from V and 6 from J, leaving 12 bases between them. The CDR3 covers 13 residues. In germline, CDR1 is SGHAT, CDR2 FQNNGV. The CDR3 bases are TGTGCCAGCAGCTTTAGCGACGGAGGCGAGCAGTACTTC. Amino acids: CASSFSDGGEQYF.

The rearrangement links TRBV18 to TRBJ2-3; D might be TRBD1 (5 bases). CDR1 KGHSH and CDR2 LQKENI come from the germline V gene. This CDR3 spans 14 amino acids. The V end lost 4 bases, the J end lost 4 bases, and 12 bases lay between the germline ends. CDR3 loop: CASSLQGFPDTQYF. CDR3 nucleotides: TGTGCCAGCTCACTCCAGGGATTCCCAGATACGCAGTATTTT.